This TCR beta chain was recovered during a study of T cell responses to AZD1222 COVID-19 vaccine. V was pared by 9 bases and J by 2 bases, with 6 bases of the junction left unmatched. The CDR3 contains 13 residues. CDR1 is MNHEY, CDR2 SVGAGI, per germline. The protocol was immunoSEQ multiplex PCR, while the TCRdb copy is restricted to in-frame clones and leaves out a portion. This table holds 150,000 to 200,000 clones, 90% found once. This clone was found a few times. The antigen is unknown. Study-wide results and limits: Just a handful of people given AZD1222 tested seropositive at baseline. Vaccine-related CD4 TCRs covered spike, predominating at 160-218 and 743-854.

This clonotype originated in an adult in good health. The material was peripheral blood, obtained on day 0 of AZD1222 vaccination. The chain is built from TRBV6-5 and TRBJ2-7, with TRBD2 identical over 8 bases. CDR3 residues: CASRGLDTYEQYF. The CDR3 DNA follows: TGTGCCAGTAGGGGACTAGACACCTACGAGCAGTACTTC.